The text below deals with one TCR beta chain. Trimming cost V 4 bases and J 7 bases; bases outside gene matches: 9. The CDR3 covers 14 residues. Germline-derived CDR1 and CDR2 are LGHDT and YNNKEL (reference sequence). A library of TCRbeta sequences, prepared with unique molecular identifiers, was generated. TCRdb re-analysed the PCR reads in MiXCR, keeping a single row per CDR3 protein. The sample records roughly 170,000 distinct CDR3 sequences, 6.5% to 7.5% being singletons. This sample is part of a study of T-cell reconstitution after alpha-beta-depleted transplantation in children. Specimen: PBMCs from the stem cell graft donor, collected from the stem cell graft. The V gene is TRBV3-1, the J gene TRBJ2-7; TRBD2 aligns across 8 bases. The TCR originated in a human donor who donated a stem cell graft to a child with Wiskott-Aldrich syndrome. The CDR3 loop is CASSPTGGPKEQYF. CDR3 DNA: TGTGCCAGCAGCCCCACGGGAGGGCCGAAAGAGCAGTACTTC.